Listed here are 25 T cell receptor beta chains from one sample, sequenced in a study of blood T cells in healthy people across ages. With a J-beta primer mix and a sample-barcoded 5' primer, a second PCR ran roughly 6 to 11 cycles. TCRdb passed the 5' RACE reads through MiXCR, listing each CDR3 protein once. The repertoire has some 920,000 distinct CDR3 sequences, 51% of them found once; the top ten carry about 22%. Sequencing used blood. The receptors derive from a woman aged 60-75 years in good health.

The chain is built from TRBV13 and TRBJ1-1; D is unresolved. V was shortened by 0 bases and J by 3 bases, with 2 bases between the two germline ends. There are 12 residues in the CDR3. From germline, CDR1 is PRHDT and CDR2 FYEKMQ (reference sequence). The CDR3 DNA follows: TGTGCCAGCAGCTTAGGTTACACTGAAGCTTTCTTT. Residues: CASSLGYTEAFF. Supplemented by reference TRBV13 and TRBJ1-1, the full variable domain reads AAGVIQSPRHLIKEKRETATLKCYPIPRHDTVYWYQQGPGQDPQFLISFYEKMQSDKGSIPDRFSAQQFSDYHSELNMSSLELGDSALYFCASSLGYTEAFFGQGTRLTVV.

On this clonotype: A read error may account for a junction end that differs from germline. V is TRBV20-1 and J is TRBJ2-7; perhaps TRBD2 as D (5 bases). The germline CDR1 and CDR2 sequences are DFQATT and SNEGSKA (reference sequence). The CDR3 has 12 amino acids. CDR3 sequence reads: CGASPSAYEQYF. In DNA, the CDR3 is TGCGGTGCTAGCCCTTCCGCCTACGAGCAGTACTTC.

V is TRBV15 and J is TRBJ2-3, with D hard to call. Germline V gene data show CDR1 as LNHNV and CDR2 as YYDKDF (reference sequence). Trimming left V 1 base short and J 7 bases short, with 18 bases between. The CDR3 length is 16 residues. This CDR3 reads CATSRARVGRPNTQYF. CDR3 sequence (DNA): TGTGCCACCAGCAGAGCGCGCGTAGGCCGACCCAATACGCAGTATTTT.

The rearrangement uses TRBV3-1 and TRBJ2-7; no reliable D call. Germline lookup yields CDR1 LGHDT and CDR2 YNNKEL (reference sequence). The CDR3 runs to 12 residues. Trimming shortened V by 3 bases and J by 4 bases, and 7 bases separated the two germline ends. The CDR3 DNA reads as TGTGCCAGCAGCCAGACCAGGTACGAGCAGTACTTC. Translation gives CASSQTRYEQYF.

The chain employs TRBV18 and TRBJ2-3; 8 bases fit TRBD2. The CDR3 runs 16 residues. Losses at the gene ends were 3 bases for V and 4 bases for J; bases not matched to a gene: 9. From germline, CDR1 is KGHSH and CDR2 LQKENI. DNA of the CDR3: TGTGCCAGCTCACCGCAGCGGGAGAGGATGGCAGATACGCAGTATTTT. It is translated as CASSPQRERMADTQYF.

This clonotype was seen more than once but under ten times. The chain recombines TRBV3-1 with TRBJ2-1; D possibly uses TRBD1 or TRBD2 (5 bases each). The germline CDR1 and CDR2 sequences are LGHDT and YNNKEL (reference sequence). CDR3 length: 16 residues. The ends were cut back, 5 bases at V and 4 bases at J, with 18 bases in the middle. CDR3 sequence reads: CASSKHLRDLYNEQFF. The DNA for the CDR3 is TGTGCCAGCAGCAAGCATCTCCGGGACCTATACAATGAGCAGTTCTTC.

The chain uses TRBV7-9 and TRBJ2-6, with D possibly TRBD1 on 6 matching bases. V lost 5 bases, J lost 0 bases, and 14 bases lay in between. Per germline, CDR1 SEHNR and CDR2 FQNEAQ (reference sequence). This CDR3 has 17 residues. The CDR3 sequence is CASSPFGTTSGANVLTF. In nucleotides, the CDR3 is TGTGCCAGCAGCCCCTTCGGGACAACCTCTGGGGCCAACGTCCTGACTTTC.

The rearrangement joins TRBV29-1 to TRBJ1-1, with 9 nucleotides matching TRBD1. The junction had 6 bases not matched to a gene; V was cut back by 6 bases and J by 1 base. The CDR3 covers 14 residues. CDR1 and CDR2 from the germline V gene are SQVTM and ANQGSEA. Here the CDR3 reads CSVPNRGQNTEAFF. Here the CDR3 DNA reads TGCAGCGTGCCGAACAGGGGGCAGAACACTGAAGCTTTCTTT.

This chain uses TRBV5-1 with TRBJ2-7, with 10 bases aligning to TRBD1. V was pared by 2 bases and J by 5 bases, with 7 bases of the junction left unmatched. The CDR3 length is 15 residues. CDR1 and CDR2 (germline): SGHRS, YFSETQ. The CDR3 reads CASSFSRDRGHEQYF. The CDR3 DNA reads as TGCGCCAGCAGCTTTTCCCGGGACAGGGGTCACGAGCAGTACTTC.

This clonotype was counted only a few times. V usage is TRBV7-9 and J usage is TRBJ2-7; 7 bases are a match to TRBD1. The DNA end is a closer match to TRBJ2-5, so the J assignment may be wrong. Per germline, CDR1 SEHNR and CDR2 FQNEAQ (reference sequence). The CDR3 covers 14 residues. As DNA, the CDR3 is TGTGCCAGCAGCAGCTCGACAGGGCGTGAGACCCAGTACTTC. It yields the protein CASSSSTGRETQYF.

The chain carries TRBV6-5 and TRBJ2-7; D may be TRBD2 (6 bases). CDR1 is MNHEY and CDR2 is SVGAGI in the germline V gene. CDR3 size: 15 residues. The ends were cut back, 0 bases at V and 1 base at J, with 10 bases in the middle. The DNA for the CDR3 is TGTGCCAGCAGTTACTCCCCTCGGGGGTCCTACGAGCAGTACTTC. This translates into CASSYSPRGSYEQYF.

CDR3 protein: CSVETSYTF. The CDR3 DNA is TGCAGCGTTGAGACGAGCTACACCTTC. The V call is TRBV29-1, the J call TRBJ1-2, with unresolved D. Germline values: CDR1 SQVTM, CDR2 ANQGSEA. This CDR3 spans 9 amino acids. Trimming left V 3 bases short and J 9 bases short, with 5 bases between. The entire variable domain, with the rest obtained from reference TRBV29-1 and TRBJ1-2, is as follows: SAVISQKPSRDICQRGTSLTIQCQVDSQVTMMFWYRQQPGQSLTLIATANQGSEATYESGFVIDKFPISRPNLTFSTLTVSNMSPEDSSIYLCSVETSYTFGSGTRLTVV.

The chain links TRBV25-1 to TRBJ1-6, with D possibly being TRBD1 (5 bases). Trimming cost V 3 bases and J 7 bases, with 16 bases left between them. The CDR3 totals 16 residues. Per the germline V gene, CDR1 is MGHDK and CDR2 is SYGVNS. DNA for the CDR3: TGTGCCAGCAGTGACCCTCGGGACGGATCCAATTCACCCCTCCACTTT. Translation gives CASSDPRDGSNSPLHF.

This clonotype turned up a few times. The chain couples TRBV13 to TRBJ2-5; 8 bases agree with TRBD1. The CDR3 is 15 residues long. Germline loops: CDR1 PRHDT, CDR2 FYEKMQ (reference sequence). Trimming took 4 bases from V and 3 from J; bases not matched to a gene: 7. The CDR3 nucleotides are TGTGCCAGCAGCTCGCCGACAGGGGAAGAAGAGACCCAGTACTTC. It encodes CASSSPTGEEETQYF.

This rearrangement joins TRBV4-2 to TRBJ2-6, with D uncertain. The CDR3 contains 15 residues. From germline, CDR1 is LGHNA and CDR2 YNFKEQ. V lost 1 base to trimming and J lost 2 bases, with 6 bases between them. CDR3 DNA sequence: TGTGCCAGCAGCCAAGTATCAGCTGGGGCCAACGTCCTGACTTTC. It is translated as CASSQVSAGANVLTF.

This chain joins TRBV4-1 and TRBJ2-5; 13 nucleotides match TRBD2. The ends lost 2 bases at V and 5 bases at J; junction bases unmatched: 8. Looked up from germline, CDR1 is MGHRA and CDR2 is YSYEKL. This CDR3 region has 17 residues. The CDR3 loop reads CASSQSWTSGREETQYF. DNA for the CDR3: TGCGCCAGCAGCCAATCCTGGACTAGCGGGAGAGAGGAGACCCAGTACTTC.

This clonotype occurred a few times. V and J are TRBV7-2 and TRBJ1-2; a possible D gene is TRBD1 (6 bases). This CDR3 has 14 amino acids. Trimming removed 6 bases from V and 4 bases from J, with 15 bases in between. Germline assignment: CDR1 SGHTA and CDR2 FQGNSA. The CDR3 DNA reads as TGTGCCAGCAGTCCACGACAGGTTACCTATGGCTACACCTTC. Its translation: CASSPRQVTYGYTF.

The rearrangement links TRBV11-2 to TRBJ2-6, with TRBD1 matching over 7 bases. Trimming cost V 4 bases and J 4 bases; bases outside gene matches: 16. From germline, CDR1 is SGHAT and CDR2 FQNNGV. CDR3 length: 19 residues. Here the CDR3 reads CASSSIRQGSVLGANVLTF. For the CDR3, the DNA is TGTGCCAGCAGCTCTATACGACAGGGAAGCGTTTTAGGGGCCAACGTCCTGACTTTC.

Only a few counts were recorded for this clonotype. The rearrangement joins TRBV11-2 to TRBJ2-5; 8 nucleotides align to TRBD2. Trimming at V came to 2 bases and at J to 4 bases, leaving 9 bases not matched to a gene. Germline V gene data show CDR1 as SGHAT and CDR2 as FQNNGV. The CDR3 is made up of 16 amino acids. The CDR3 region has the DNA TGTGCCAGCAGCTTACGAGCGGGAGTGTTATCAGAGACCCAGTACTTC. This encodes CASSLRAGVLSETQYF.

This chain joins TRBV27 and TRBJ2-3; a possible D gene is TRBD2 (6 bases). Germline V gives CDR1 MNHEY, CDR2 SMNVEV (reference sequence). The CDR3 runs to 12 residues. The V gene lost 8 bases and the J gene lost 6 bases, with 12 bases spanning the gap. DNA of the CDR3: TGTGCCAGCTGGGCGGGATGGGATACGCAGTATTTT. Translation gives CASWAGWDTQYF.

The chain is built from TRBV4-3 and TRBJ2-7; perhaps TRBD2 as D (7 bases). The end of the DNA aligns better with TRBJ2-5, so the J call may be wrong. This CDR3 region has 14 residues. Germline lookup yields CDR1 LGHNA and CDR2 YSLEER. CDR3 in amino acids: CASSQTRGGRTQYF. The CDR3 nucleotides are TGCGCCAGCAGCCAAACGAGGGGGGGAAGGACCCAGTACTTC.

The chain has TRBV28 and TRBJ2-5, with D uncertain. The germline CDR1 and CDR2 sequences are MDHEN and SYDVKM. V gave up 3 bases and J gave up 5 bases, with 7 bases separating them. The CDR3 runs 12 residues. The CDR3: CASSLETETQYF. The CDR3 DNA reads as TGTGCCAGCAGTTTGGAGACCGAGACCCAGTACTTC. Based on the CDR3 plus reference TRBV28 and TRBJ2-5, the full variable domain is DVKVTQSSRYLVKRTGEKVFLECVQDMDHENMFWYRQDPGLGLRLIYFSYDVKMKEKGDIPEGYSVSREKKERFSLILESASTNQTSMYLCASSLETETQYFGPGTRLLVL.

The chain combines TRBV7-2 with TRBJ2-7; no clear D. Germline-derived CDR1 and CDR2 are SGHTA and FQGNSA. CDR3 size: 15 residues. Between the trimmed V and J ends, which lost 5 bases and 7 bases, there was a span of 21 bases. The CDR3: CASSPLLSLPLEQYF. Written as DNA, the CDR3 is TGTGCCAGCAGCCCCCTTTTGAGTCTTCCCCTGGAGCAGTACTTC.

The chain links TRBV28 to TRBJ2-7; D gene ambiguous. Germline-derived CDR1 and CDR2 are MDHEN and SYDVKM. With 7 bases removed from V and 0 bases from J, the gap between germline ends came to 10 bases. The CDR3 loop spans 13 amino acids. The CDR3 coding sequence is TGTGCCAGCAACACTGCCAGCTCCTACGAGCAGTACTTC. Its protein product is CASNTASSYEQYF. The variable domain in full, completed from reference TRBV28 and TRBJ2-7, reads DVKVTQSSRYLVKRTGEKVFLECVQDMDHENMFWYRQDPGLGLRLIYFSYDVKMKEKGDIPEGYSVSREKKERFSLILESASTNQTSMYLCASNTASSYEQYFGPGTRLTVT.

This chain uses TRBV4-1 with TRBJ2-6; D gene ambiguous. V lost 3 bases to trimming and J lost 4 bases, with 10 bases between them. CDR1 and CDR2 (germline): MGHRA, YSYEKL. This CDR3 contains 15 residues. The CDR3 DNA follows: TGCGCCAGCAGCCATGTGGGAACCGGGGCCAACGTCCTGACTTTC. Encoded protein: CASSHVGTGANVLTF.